This is a list of T cell receptor beta chains from one sample in a study of blood T cell repertoires in COVID-19. Sequencing was performed with immunoSEQ multiplex PCR; in TCRdb, only in-frame clones are kept and a portion is missing. The sample comprises about 200,000 clones, approximately 94% of which are singletons, and approximately 0.69% rests with the top ten. What was sequenced was peripheral blood. The source of these receptors is a man aged 30-40 years with COVID-19, enrolled during active disease. CDR3s include the opening cysteine and the closing phenylalanine or tryptophan. The D gene is left open where the match is weak. Expanded clones are given a class, and other clones once, few, many or no size at all.

cdr3_aa	cdr3_nt	v_call	d_call	clone_size	j_call	cdr3_length
CASSLAPGELFF	TGTGCCAGCAGCTTGGCCCCGGGGGAGCTGTTTTTT	TRBV5-4	NA	NA	TRBJ2-2	12
CSASRVGGGTADTQYF	TGCAGTGCTAGTCGGGTCGGGGGGGGCACAGCAGATACGCAGTATTTT	TRBV20-1	TRBD2	NA	TRBJ2-3	16
CASSRTGEGNTIYF	TGCGCCAGCAGCAGGACAGGGGAGGGAAACACCATATATTTT	TRBV5-1	TRBD1	NA	TRBJ1-3	14
CATSSRGGNPNGYTF	TGTGCCACCAGCAGTCGGGGGGGGAATCCCAATGGCTACACCTTC	TRBV15	NA	once	TRBJ1-2	15
CASSPPGGHGGYTF	TGTGCCAGCTCACCGCCCGGGGGGCATGGTGGCTACACCTTC	TRBV18	NA	NA	TRBJ1-2	14
CASSIGGSSYEQYF	TGTGCCAGTAGTATTGGGGGCTCTTCCTACGAGCAGTACTTC	TRBV19	NA	NA	TRBJ2-7	14
CASSGTYQETQYF	TGTGCCAGCAGTGGGACATACCAAGAGACCCAGTACTTC	TRBV2	NA	NA	TRBJ2-5	13
CASRRGQNAHTIYF	TGTGCCAGCAGGAGGGGACAAAATGCGCACACCATATATTTT	TRBV6-5	NA	NA	TRBJ1-3	14
CASSLVQGRETQYF	TGCGCCAGCAGCTTGGTGCAGGGGCGAGAGACCCAGTACTTC	TRBV5-1	NA	NA	TRBJ2-5	14
CASSPNPILTGAYEQYF	TGCGCCAGCAGCCCCAACCCAATATTGACAGGGGCCTACGAGCAGTACTTC	TRBV4-1	TRBD1	NA	TRBJ2-7	17
CASSGTGMGTYEQYF	TGCGCCAGCAGCGGGACAGGGATGGGAACCTACGAGCAGTACTTC	TRBV5-1	TRBD1	NA	TRBJ2-7	15
CASSQPRTANYGYTF	TGTGCCAGCAGCCAACCCCGGACTGCGAACTATGGCTACACCTTC	TRBV7-3	NA	NA	TRBJ1-2	15
CASRTTSGKTDTQYF	TGTGCCAGCAGAACGACTAGCGGGAAAACAGATACGCAGTATTTT	TRBV6-5	TRBD2	NA	TRBJ2-3	15
CASSVAPYNEQFF	TGTGCCAGCAGCGTAGCTCCCTACAATGAGCAGTTCTTC	TRBV9	NA	NA	TRBJ2-1	13
CASSLSSDLYNEQFF	TGTGCCAGCAGCTTGTCCAGCGACCTGTACAATGAGCAGTTCTTC	TRBV5-4	NA	NA	TRBJ2-1	15
CASASQETQYF	TGTGCCAGCGCTTCCCAGGAGACCCAGTACTTC	TRBV7-2	NA	NA	TRBJ2-5	11
CASSQGGTAEQYF	TGTGCCAGCAGCCAAGGCGGAACCGCCGAGCAGTACTTC	TRBV3-1/TRBV3-2	NA	NA	TRBJ2-7	13
CASSLATGDGGTDTQYF	TGCGCCAGCAGCTTGGCTACAGGGGATGGGGGCACAGATACGCAGTATTTT	TRBV5-1	TRBD1	NA	TRBJ2-3	17
CASSPEHGYTF	TGTGCCAGCAGTCCGGAGCATGGCTACACCTTC	TRBV6-6	NA	NA	TRBJ1-2	11
CASSTGGPSGANVLTF	TGTGCCAGCAGCACGGGGGGCCCCTCTGGGGCCAACGTCCTGACTTTC	TRBV9	NA	NA	TRBJ2-6	16
CASSNGQGPGEQYF	TGTGCCAGCAGCAACGGACAGGGGCCAGGGGAGCAGTACTTC	TRBV21-1	NA	NA	TRBJ2-7	14
CASSQETGALASYGYTF	TGTGCCAGCAGCCAAGAAACAGGGGCCCTGGCTAGCTATGGCTACACCTTC	TRBV14	TRBD1	NA	TRBJ1-2	17
CATSPRVGQGSGYTF	TGTGCCACCAGCCCCCGAGTGGGACAGGGAAGTGGCTACACCTTC	TRBV15	TRBD1	NA	TRBJ1-2	15
CASSFYRDRGYEQYF	TGTGCCAGCAGCTTCTACCGGGACAGGGGCTACGAGCAGTACTTC	TRBV7-9	TRBD1	NA	TRBJ2-7	15
CASSLGGDRVRANYGYTF	TGTGCCAGCAGCTTAGGGGGGGACAGGGTCCGAGCTAACTATGGCTACACCTTC	TRBV7-9	TRBD1	once	TRBJ1-2	18
CASGGGPGREQYF	TGCGCCAGCGGGGGCGGTCCGGGCAGGGAGCAGTACTTC	TRBV4-1	NA	NA	TRBJ2-7	13
CASRRGAHEQYF	TGTGCCAGCAGACGGGGTGCCCACGAGCAGTACTTC	TRBV12-3/TRBV12-4	NA	NA	TRBJ2-7	12
CASSELWAGPTNYGYTF	TGCGCCAGCAGTGAGTTGTGGGCAGGGCCAACTAACTATGGCTACACCTTC	TRBV10-1	NA	once	TRBJ1-2	17
CASSLGPAYNSPLHF	TGTGCCAGCAGCTTGGGCCCGGCCTATAATTCACCCCTCCACTTT	TRBV5-5	NA	NA	TRBJ1-6	15
CASSAQRTVFF	TGTGCCAGCAGCGCACAGCGGACGGTGTTTTTT	TRBV28	NA	NA	TRBJ1-4	11
CASRERGPYEQYF	TGTGCCAGCAGGGAGCGGGGGCCCTACGAGCAGTACTTC	TRBV2	TRBD2	NA	TRBJ2-7	13
CASSRGTGRNTIYF	TGTGCCAGCAGTCGGGGGACAGGGAGAAACACCATATATTTT	TRBV6-5	TRBD1	NA	TRBJ1-3	14
CASSRVAGGSDTQYF	TGTGCCAGCAGCCGAGTAGCGGGGGGATCGGATACGCAGTATTTT	TRBV7-7	TRBD2	NA	TRBJ2-3	15
CASSERGGVELFF	TGTGCCAGCAGTGAAAGGGGAGGGGTGGAGCTGTTTTTT	TRBV6-1	TRBD2	NA	TRBJ2-2	13
CASSLRPTGSDSPLHF	TGCGCCAGCAGCCTACGTCCGACAGGGTCCGATTCACCCCTCCACTTT	TRBV5-1	TRBD1	NA	TRBJ1-6	16